These T cell receptor beta chains were read from a single sample in a study of T cell changes during pregnancy in multiple sclerosis. Profiling relied on immunoSEQ multiplex PCR, and the TCRdb table lists in-frame clones only, not all of them. The repertoire consists of roughly 65,000 clones, with about 90% occurring once and the leading ten covering 1.4% to 1.5%. This sample comprised peripheral blood, obtained in the third trimester of pregnancy. The receptors were sampled from a female donor in good health, enrolled as a control in a pregnancy study. CDR3s include the opening cysteine and the closing phenylalanine or tryptophan. A D gene is named only where the DNA matches it firmly. The size of a clone is reported for some rows only, either as once, few or many, or as a class for expanded clones.

>NA|NA|TRBV5-1|15|TRBJ1-5
CASSLEGGEWEPQHF
TGCGCCAGCAGCTTAGAGGGAGGGGAATGGGAGCCCCAGCATTTT
>NA|NA|TRBV5-6|15|TRBJ1-2
CASSLEPWGPRGYTF
TGTGCCAGCAGCTTGGAGCCATGGGGGCCCAGGGGCTACACCTTC
>NA|NA|TRBV5-1|15|TRBJ2-5
CASSRGGLTQETQYF
TGCGCCAGCAGCCGGGGTGGCCTGACGCAAGAGACCCAGTACTTC
>NA|NA|TRBV7-2|11|TRBJ2-3
CASSFKDTQYF
TGTGCCAGCAGCTTTAAAGATACGCAGTATTTT
>NA|TRBD2|TRBV7-2|18|TRBJ2-4
CASSLALGTSGGAGIQYF
TGTGCCAGCAGCTTAGCGCTGGGGACTAGCGGGGGGGCGGGTATTCAGTACTTC
>once|NA|TRBV7-9|12|TRBJ1-5
CASAGGGQPQHF
TGTGCCAGCGCCGGGGGGGGGCAGCCCCAGCATTTT
>NA|TRBD1|TRBV29-1|13|TRBJ1-1
CSVLRQGHTEAFF
TGCAGCGTTCTCCGACAGGGGCACACTGAAGCTTTCTTT
>NA|TRBD1|TRBV28|12|TRBJ2-7
CASRRQGYEQYF
TGTGCCAGCAGAAGACAGGGGTACGAGCAGTACTTC
>NA|NA|TRBV11-1|12|TRBJ1-1
CASSLDGGEAFF
TGTGCCAGCAGCTTAGACGGCGGTGAAGCTTTCTTT
>NA|NA|TRBV6-5|14|TRBJ1-2
CASKKTASNYGYTF
TGTGCCAGCAAGAAGACAGCCTCTAACTATGGCTACACCTTC
>NA|NA|TRBV5-4|14|TRBJ1-4
CASSLGVGSEKLFF
TGTGCCAGCAGCTTGGGCGTGGGGAGCGAAAAACTGTTTTTT
>NA|TRBD1|TRBV2|12|TRBJ2-7
CASGQGKGEQYF
TGTGCCAGTGGACAGGGGAAGGGGGAGCAGTACTTC
>NA|NA|TRBV5-4|13|TRBJ1-2
CASSLGGQGGYTF
TGTGCCAGCAGCTTGGGAGGCCAAGGTGGCTACACCTTC
>NA|TRBD1|TRBV7-2|17|TRBJ1-2
CASSLAGQVPSNYGYTF
TGTGCCAGCAGCTTAGCGGGACAGGTCCCCTCTAACTATGGCTACACCTTC
>NA|TRBD1|TRBV2|13|TRBJ2-7
CASSPDRAGEQYF
TGTGCCAGCAGTCCCGACAGGGCGGGCGAGCAGTACTTC
>few|NA|TRBV7-3|14|TRBJ1-1
CASSLDGSNTEAFF
TGTGCCAGCAGCTTAGACGGGAGTAACACTGAAGCTTTCTTT
>NA|NA|TRBV4-2|14|TRBJ2-3
CASSQDPESDTQYF
TGTGCCAGCAGCCAAGATCCGGAGTCAGATACGCAGTATTTT
>NA|NA|TRBV6-6|14|TRBJ2-3
CASSLVTGTDTQYF
TGTGCCAGCAGCCTCGTGACAGGCACAGATACGCAGTATTTT
>NA|TRBD1|TRBV18|13|TRBJ1-2
CASSPGQLYGYTF
TGTGCCAGCTCACCGGGACAGCTTTATGGCTACACCTTC
>NA|NA|TRBV6-5|15|TRBJ2-2
CASVPDSLGTGELFF
TGTGCCAGCGTCCCAGACAGTCTGGGCACCGGGGAGCTGTTTTTT
>NA|TRBD2|TRBV27|15|TRBJ2-3
CASSEERGRTDTQYF
TGTGCCAGCAGCGAGGAGCGGGGAAGGACAGATACGCAGTATTTT
>NA|NA|TRBV7-2|13|TRBJ1-2
CASSLTDSYGYTF
TGTGCCAGCAGCTTGACAGACAGCTATGGCTACACCTTC
>NA|TRBD2|TRBV27|15|TRBJ2-5
CASSLGRTSGETQYF
TGTGCCAGCAGTTTAGGACGGACTAGCGGAGAGACCCAGTACTTC
>NA|NA|TRBV5-1|14|TRBJ1-1
CASSLSDRITEAFF
TGCGCCAGCAGCTTGTCCGACAGGATCACTGAAGCTTTCTTT
>NA|NA|TRBV7-2|15|TRBJ1-4
CASSLTQATNEKLFF
TGTGCCAGCAGCTTAACGCAGGCCACTAATGAAAAACTGTTTTTT
>NA|NA|TRBV6-5|13|TRBJ2-7
CASRPTAGHEQYF
TGTGCCAGCAGGCCGACAGCAGGCCACGAGCAGTACTTC
>NA|NA|TRBV11-2|15|TRBJ2-3
CASSLLGPNTDTQYF
TGTGCCAGCAGCTTACTGGGGCCGAACACAGATACGCAGTATTTT
>NA|NA|TRBV7-9|13|TRBJ2-2
CASSLSGAGELFF
TGTGCCAGCAGCTTATCAGGGGCCGGGGAGCTGTTTTTT
>NA|TRBD1|TRBV7-9|15|TRBJ1-2
CASSSTGTFNYGYTF
TGTGCCAGCAGCTCGACAGGGACTTTTAACTATGGCTACACCTTC
>NA|NA|TRBV18|14|TRBJ1-1
CASSPGKGGTEAFF
TGTGCCAGCTCACCAGGTAAAGGGGGCACTGAAGCTTTCTTT
>NA|NA|TRBV4-1|18|TRBJ1-2
CASSTSLNFRAGVYGYTF
TGCGCCAGCAGCACCTCCTTAAATTTCCGGGCAGGGGTGTATGGCTACACCTTC